The T cell receptor (beta chain) described here comes from a study of beta chain features in type 1 diabetes. Study information: Sorted cells, some 110,000,000 in number, were examined across all samples. Broader study findings: TCRB CDR3s were moderately but significantly shorter in Type 1 diabetes patients in all four CD4+ subsets.

Since all of the isolated RNA was reverse transcribed, expressed TCRB transcripts were what got sequenced. Sequencing used immunoSEQ multiplex PCR; TCRdb keeps in-frame clones, though not all of them. The data hold approximately 170,000 clones, with 7.8% observed a single time. The CDR3 spans 17 residues. With 5 bases removed from V and 0 bases from J, the gap between germline ends came to 16 bases. Per the germline V gene, CDR1 is LGHNA and CDR2 is YNFKEQ. With respect to this clone: The antigen remains undetermined.

The sequenced sample was central memory CD4+ T cells from blood. This clonotype was obtained from a middle-aged woman with type 1 diabetes. The chain uses TRBV4-2 and TRBJ2-2, with D perhaps matching TRBD1 (6 bases). The CDR3 DNA reads TGTGCCAGCAGCTCCTCGGACAGTATCGCGAACACCGGGGAGCTGTTTTTT. As protein: CASSSSDSIANTGELFF.